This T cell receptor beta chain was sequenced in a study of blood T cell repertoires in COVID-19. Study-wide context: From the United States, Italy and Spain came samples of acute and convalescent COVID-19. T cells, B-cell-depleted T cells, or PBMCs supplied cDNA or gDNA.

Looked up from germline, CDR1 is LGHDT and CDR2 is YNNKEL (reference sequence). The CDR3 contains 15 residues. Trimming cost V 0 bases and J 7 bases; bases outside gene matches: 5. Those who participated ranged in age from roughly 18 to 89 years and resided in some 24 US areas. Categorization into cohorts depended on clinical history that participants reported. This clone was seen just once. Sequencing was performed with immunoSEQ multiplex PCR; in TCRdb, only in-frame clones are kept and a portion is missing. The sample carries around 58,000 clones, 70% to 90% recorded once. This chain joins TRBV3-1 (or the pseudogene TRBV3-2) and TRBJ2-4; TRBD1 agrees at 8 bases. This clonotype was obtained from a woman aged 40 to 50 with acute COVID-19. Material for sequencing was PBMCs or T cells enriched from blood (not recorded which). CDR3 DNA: TGTGCCAGCAGCCAAGAGAGACAGGGGATGAACATTCAGTACTTC. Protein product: CASSQERQGMNIQYF.